Below, 30 T cell receptor beta chains from the same sample are listed, as sequenced in a study of cytomegalovirus exposure and HLA in healthy donors. Amplification used 60 Vbeta primers and 13 Jbeta primers. Sequencing used immunoSEQ multiplex PCR; TCRdb keeps in-frame clones, though not all of them. The sample lists over 150,000 clones, approximately 71% seen once, with just under 4.5% in the top ten. Sequenced: PBMCs. The receptors here all came from a young woman in good health and CMV-seropositive.

This clone was counted between two and nine times. The V and J genes are TRBV10-3 and TRBJ2-1; weak D call: TRBD1 (5 bases). This CDR3 region has 15 residues. The germline gives CDR1 ENHRY, CDR2 SYGVKD. V lost 0 bases and J 4 bases, leaving 10 bases between the germline ends. The CDR3 sequence: CAISESGAGYNEQFF. The CDR3 DNA reads as TGTGCCATCAGTGAGTCAGGGGCAGGATACAATGAGCAGTTCTTC.

This clone was seen only a few times. The chain couples TRBV9 to TRBJ1-5, with TRBD1 as a possible D gene (5 bases). Trimming removed 0 bases from V and 7 bases from J, with 8 bases in between. The CDR3 contains 13 residues. From germline, CDR1 is SGDLS and CDR2 YYNGEE. CDR3 coding DNA: TGTGCCAGCAGCGTAGATCAGGGCCAGCCCCAGCATTTT. As protein: CASSVDQGQPQHF.

The table lists this clone with a few counts. This chain joins TRBV11-2 and TRBJ2-5, with D tentatively TRBD2 (5 bases). TRBJ2-7 matches the DNA end more closely, so the J call is doubtful. The CDR3 runs to 14 residues. Germline values: CDR1 SGHAT, CDR2 FQNNGV. CDR3 nucleotides: TGTGCCAGCAGCCGGAGGAGGAATTCATACGAGCAGTACTTC. Translation gives CASSRRRNSYEQYF.

This clone was seen once. V usage is TRBV5-5 and J usage is TRBJ2-7; 9 bases fit TRBD1. Germline CDR1 and CDR2: SGHKS and YYEKEE (reference sequence). There are 14 residues in the CDR3. J lost 3 bases, V lost 4 bases, and 5 bases had no gene match. The CDR3 loop reads CASSPQTGGYEQYF. CDR3 coding DNA: TGTGCCAGCAGCCCGCAGACAGGGGGCTACGAGCAGTACTTC.

This clone occurred once. J is TRBJ2-7 and V is TRBV7-8; maybe TRBD2 (6 bases). The germline gives CDR1 SGHVS, CDR2 FQNEAQ. The CDR3 length is 14 residues. Trimming shortened V by 3 bases and J by 7 bases, and 16 bases separated the two germline ends. CDR3 protein: CASSFGTAPREQYF. The CDR3 coding sequence is TGTGCCAGCAGCTTCGGGACTGCCCCTAGAGAGCAGTACTTC.

This clone was counted a few times. The V and J genes are TRBV6-6 and TRBJ1-1, with TRBD1 matching 10 bases. Germline trimming cut 4 bases from V and 6 bases from J; bases unmatched to any gene: 5. Germline lookup yields CDR1 MNHNY and CDR2 SVGAGI (reference sequence). The CDR3 runs 14 residues. The CDR3 region has the DNA TGTGCCAGCAGTTCGGGACAGGGGTTGGCTGAAGCTTTCTTT. Its protein product is CASSSGQGLAEAFF.

The chain uses TRBV7-2 and TRBJ2-3; TRBD2 is a possible D gene (6 bases). V gave up 11 bases and J gave up 0 bases, with 15 bases separating them. Germline V gene sequence: CDR1 SGHTA, CDR2 FQGNSA. The CDR3 loop spans 14 amino acids. The CDR3 DNA reads as TGTGCCGGCCTCCTAGCGCCCAGCACAGATACGCAGTATTTT. This translates into CAGLLAPSTDTQYF.

This clone was observed once. The rearrangement links TRBV6-5 to TRBJ1-5, with D perhaps TRBD1 (5 bases). The V gene lost 0 bases and the J gene lost 2 bases, with 8 bases spanning the gap. The germline CDR1 and CDR2 sequences are MNHEY and SVGAGI. CDR3 size: 15 residues. The CDR3 here is CASSYSTTGNQPQHF. CDR3 nucleotides: TGTGCCAGCAGTTACTCGACGACAGGCAATCAGCCCCAGCATTTT.

The rearrangement uses TRBV6-6 and TRBJ1-1; 9 bases match TRBD1. CDR3 length equals 15 residues. Per the germline V gene, CDR1 is MNHNY and CDR2 is SVGAGI (reference sequence). V gave up 2 bases and J gave up 10 bases; unmatched junction bases: 11. CDR3 in amino acids: CASSYVGTGFSGAFF. CDR3 sequence (DNA): TGTGCCAGCAGTTACGTCGGGACAGGGTTTTCAGGAGCTTTCTTT.

This clone appeared a single time. The gene calls are TRBV6-6 and TRBJ2-5; tentatively, D is TRBD2 (5 bases). CDR1 is MNHNY, CDR2 SVGAGI, per germline (reference sequence). The CDR3 has 16 amino acids. The V gene lost 2 bases and the J gene lost 5 bases, with 18 bases spanning the gap. The CDR3 DNA sequence: TGTGCCAGCAGTTACCCTGACTCACAGCGAGGGGAGACCCAGTACTTC. It translates to CASSYPDSQRGETQYF.

The gene calls are TRBV5-1 and TRBJ2-3; D call uncertain. The CDR3 is made up of 18 amino acids. Germline lookup yields CDR1 SGHRS and CDR2 YFSETQ. V was trimmed by 5 bases and J by 0 bases, leaving 22 bases between them. CDR3 sequence: CASSVGFAAVTSTDTQYF. CDR3 DNA: TGCGCCAGCAGTGTCGGCTTTGCGGCGGTAACTAGCACAGATACGCAGTATTTT.

The chain employs TRBV27 and TRBJ2-2; D perhaps matches TRBD1 (6 bases). V was trimmed by 8 bases and J by 6 bases, leaving 10 bases between them. This CDR3 spans 12 amino acids. The germline CDR1 and CDR2 sequences are MNHEY and SMNVEV (reference sequence). The CDR3 DNA reads as TGTGCCAGCCTATCAGGGGCCGGGGAGCTGTTTTTT. Encoded protein: CASLSGAGELFF.

The J gene is TRBJ2-7, the V gene TRBV6-1, with a weak D call TRBD1 (6 bases). Germline CDR1 is MNHNS and CDR2 is SASEGT. Trimming took 4 bases from V and 3 from J, leaving 10 bases between them. This CDR3 comprises 13 residues. The CDR3 DNA reads as TGTGCCAGCAGTGGTACAGGGAACTACGAGCAGTACTTC. Translated, it gives CASSGTGNYEQYF.

There are a few counts of this clone. The rearrangement uses TRBV4-3 and TRBJ1-2; 12 bases are a match to TRBD1. Trimming removed 0 bases from V and 4 bases from J; junction bases left unmatched: 3. In germline, CDR1 is LGHNA, CDR2 YSLEER. The CDR3 is made up of 16 amino acids. The CDR3 nucleotides are TGCGCCAGCAGCCAAGATCCGGGACAGGGGGCCTATGGCTACACCTTC. Translating it yields CASSQDPGQGAYGYTF.

The rearrangement uses TRBV14 and TRBJ2-1; 10 bases map to TRBD1. The CDR3 consists of 16 residues. V dropped 2 bases and J dropped 8; count of bases not matched to a gene: 9. The germline V gene has CDR1 SGHDN and CDR2 FVKESK. This CDR3 reads CASSQFGQGGTDEQFF. The CDR3 DNA sequence: TGTGCCAGCAGCCAATTCGGACAGGGGGGGACGGATGAGCAGTTCTTC.

This chain joins TRBV7-9 and TRBJ2-3; a possible D gene is TRBD2 (6 bases). There are 16 residues in the CDR3. Looked up from germline, CDR1 is SEHNR and CDR2 is FQNEAQ (reference sequence). V shed 5 bases and J shed 4 bases, with 19 bases lying between them. The CDR3 DNA is TGTGCCAGCAGCGCGATGGGGGGAGTGTATGCAGATACGCAGTATTTT. The encoded protein is CASSAMGGVYADTQYF.

V usage is TRBV6-1 and J usage is TRBJ2-7, with 8 bases aligning to TRBD2. Germline V CDR1 and CDR2: MNHNS, SASEGT. With 4 bases clipped from V and 0 bases from J, the junction kept 2 bases outside the gene matches. The CDR3 is 14 amino acids. CDR3 DNA sequence: TGTGCCAGCAGTGGACTAGCGCCCTCCTACGAGCAGTACTTC. Amino acid sequence: CASSGLAPSYEQYF.

The chain links TRBV11-2 to TRBJ2-5, with 14 bases aligning to TRBD2. The CDR3 totals 16 residues. Germline CDR1 SGHAT, CDR2 FQNNGV. Trimming at V came to 4 bases and at J to 4 bases, leaving 5 bases not matched to a gene. CDR3 protein: CASSSRLAGGLETQYF. CDR3 nucleotides: TGTGCCAGCAGCTCAAGACTAGCGGGAGGGCTAGAGACCCAGTACTTC.

The chain couples TRBV27 to TRBJ1-2; TRBD1 matches 9 bases. This CDR3 has 15 residues. Germline V lookup: CDR1 MNHEY, CDR2 SMNVEV (reference sequence). With V trimmed by 6 bases and J by 4 bases, 9 bases remained unmatched. Here the CDR3 reads CASSYTGTGSYGYTF. CDR3 in DNA: TGTGCCAGCAGCTACACCGGGACAGGGAGCTATGGCTACACCTTC.

The chain joins TRBV27 to TRBJ2-2; the match to TRBD1 covers 11 bases. The CDR3 is 15 amino acids. The junction had 6 bases not matched to a gene; V was cut back by 9 bases and J by 3 bases. Germline CDR1 and CDR2: MNHEY and SMNVEV (reference sequence). CDR3 DNA: TGTGCCAGTGGACAGGGGGCTATTTACACCGGGGAGCTGTTTTTT. Its protein product is CASGQGAIYTGELFF.

J is TRBJ2-7 and V is TRBV29-1; 10 positions agree with TRBD2. Germline V lookup: CDR1 SQVTM, CDR2 ANQGSEA. The CDR3 covers 14 residues. J was trimmed by 4 bases and V by 7 bases; bases with no gene match: 10. The DNA for the CDR3 is TGCAGCGGATTATATAGCGGGAGGCCTTACGAGCAGTACTTC. It specifies CSGLYSGRPYEQYF.

This clone was recorded a few times. The chain links TRBV15 to TRBJ1-5, with D unclear. V lost 0 bases and J lost 2, with 8 bases in between. Germline assignment: CDR1 LNHNV and CDR2 YYDKDF (reference sequence). The CDR3 length is 15 residues. In nucleotides, the CDR3 is TGTGCCACCAGCAGAGATGTGAGGGGCAATCAGCCCCAGCATTTT. Translation: CATSRDVRGNQPQHF.

The V and J genes are TRBV7-9 and TRBJ1-4; D not resolved. The CDR3 sequence is 11 residues long. Trimming stripped 5 bases from V and 5 bases from J, with 3 bases between. The germline gives CDR1 SEHNR, CDR2 FQNEAQ (reference sequence). Here the CDR3 DNA reads TGTGCCAGCAGCGAGAATGAAAAACTGTTTTTT. Residues: CASSENEKLFF.

The chain couples TRBV4-3 to TRBJ2-7; D is unresolved. CDR3 length: 16 amino acids. Germline CDR1 reads LGHNA; CDR2 reads YSLEER. Deletions cut 0 bases from V and 3 bases from J, with 15 bases between. CDR3 in amino acids: CASSQDLRLQRYEQYF. CDR3 DNA sequence: TGCGCCAGCAGCCAAGATCTCCGTTTACAACGCTACGAGCAGTACTTC.

This clone was detected a few times. The gene calls are TRBV5-1 and TRBJ2-3; a weak D match, TRBD2 (6 bases). The CDR3 extends over 11 amino acids. Germline CDR1 reads SGHRS; CDR2 reads YFSETQ. The ends were cut back, 6 bases at V and 14 bases at J, with 16 bases in the middle. CDR3: CASNEAGNAYF. The CDR3 nucleotides are TGCGCCAGCAATGAGGCGGGAAACGCGTATTTT.

The rearrangement links TRBV5-4 to TRBJ2-7; tentative D call: TRBD1 (7 bases). This CDR3 contains 20 residues. The V end was cut by 3 bases, the J end by 3 bases, with 31 bases between. The V gene's germline CDR1 is SGHNT and CDR2 YYREEE (reference sequence). CDR3 sequence reads: CASSSGGNKDRQGDFYEQYF. The CDR3 DNA is TGTGCCAGCAGCTCCGGAGGGAACAAGGACCGACAGGGAGATTTCTACGAGCAGTACTTC.

The CDR3 reads CASSVRDREENSPLHF. CDR3 DNA: TGCGCCAGCAGCGTCCGGGACAGGGAAGAAAATTCACCCCTCCACTTT. The V and J genes are TRBV4-3 and TRBJ1-6; 9 nucleotides match TRBD1. Losses at the gene ends were 5 bases for V and 7 bases for J; bases not matched to a gene: 9. Germline loops: CDR1 LGHNA, CDR2 YSLEER. The CDR3 consists of 16 residues.

The V gene is TRBV2, the J gene TRBJ1-2; TRBD1 is a possible D gene (5 bases). Germline V gene sequence: CDR1 SNHLY, CDR2 FYNNEI. CDR3 length: 14 residues. Trimming stripped 3 bases from V and 11 bases from J, with 19 bases between. For the CDR3, the DNA is TGTGCCAGCAGTGAGGGGCCTCAATCCTTCACTTACACCTTC. This sequence encodes CASSEGPQSFTYTF.

The table lists this clone with a few counts. The chain employs TRBV15 and TRBJ1-1; 9 nucleotides match TRBD1. V lost 5 bases to trimming and J lost 7 bases; unmatched junction nucleotides: 11. From germline, CDR1 is LNHNV and CDR2 YYDKDF (reference sequence). The CDR3 is 15 amino acids. The CDR3 bases are TGTGCCACCAGCCTCGCTCCGGGACAGGGAAGTGAAGCTTTCTTT. This gives the protein CATSLAPGQGSEAFF.

Of note for this clone: One junction end does not reproduce the germline sequence, and a read error may be involved. The chain couples TRBV19 to TRBJ1-1; maybe TRBD1 (5 bases). Germline CDR1 reads LNHDA; CDR2 reads SQIVND (reference sequence). There are 14 residues in the CDR3. The CDR3 nucleotides read TGTGCCAGTAGTATTGGAGGGGTGAATACTGAAGCTTTCTTT. Encoded protein: CASSIGGVNTEAFF.